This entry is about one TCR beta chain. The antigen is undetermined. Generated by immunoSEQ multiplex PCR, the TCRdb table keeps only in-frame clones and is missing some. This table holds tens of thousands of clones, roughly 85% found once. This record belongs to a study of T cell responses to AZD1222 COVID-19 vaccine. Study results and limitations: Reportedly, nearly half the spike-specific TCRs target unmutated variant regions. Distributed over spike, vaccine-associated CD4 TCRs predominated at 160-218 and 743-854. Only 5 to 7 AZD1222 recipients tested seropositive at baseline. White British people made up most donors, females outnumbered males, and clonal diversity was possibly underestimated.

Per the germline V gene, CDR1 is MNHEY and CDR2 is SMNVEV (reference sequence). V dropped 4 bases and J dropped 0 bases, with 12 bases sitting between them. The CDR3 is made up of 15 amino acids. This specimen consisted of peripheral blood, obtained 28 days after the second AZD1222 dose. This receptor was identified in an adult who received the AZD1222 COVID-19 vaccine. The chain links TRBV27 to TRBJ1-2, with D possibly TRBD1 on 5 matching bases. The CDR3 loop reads CASSSPRGPNYGYTF. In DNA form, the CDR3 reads TGTGCCAGCAGTTCCCCTAGGGGTCCTAACTATGGCTACACCTTC.